These 24 T cell receptor beta chains share one sample of origin, sequenced in a study of blood T cell repertoires in COVID-19. The protocol was immunoSEQ multiplex PCR, while the TCRdb copy is restricted to in-frame clones and leaves out a portion. Among 250,000 to 300,000 clones listed, about 87% were seen once. What was sequenced was peripheral blood. These receptors were obtained from a woman between 35 and 50 years old with acute or convalescent COVID-19.

This sequence joins TRBV5-1 and TRBJ1-1; 9 bases map to TRBD1. Germline lookup yields CDR1 SGHRS and CDR2 YFSETQ. The trim removed 6 bases at V and 5 bases at J, leaving 8 bases unmatched. There are 14 residues in the CDR3. CDR3 region: CASTEQGAGTEAFF. CDR3 nucleotide sequence: TGCGCCAGCACCGAACAGGGGGCCGGGACTGAAGCTTTCTTT.

This sequence joins TRBV19 and TRBJ1-2, with a tentative D call TRBD1 (6 bases). This CDR3 spans 14 amino acids. Germline assignment: CDR1 LNHDA and CDR2 SQIVND (reference sequence). The ends were cut back, 1 base at V and 0 bases at J, with 6 bases in the middle. The CDR3 DNA sequence: TGTGCCAGTAGTATAGCAGGGGCTAACTATGGCTACACCTTC. It specifies CASSIAGANYGYTF.

This sequence joins TRBV11-2 and TRBJ2-2; D perhaps matches TRBD1 (6 bases). Germline assignment: CDR1 SGHAT and CDR2 FQNNGV. Between the trimmed V and J ends, which lost 5 bases and 4 bases, there was a span of 8 bases. The CDR3 length is 13 residues. The CDR3, as DNA: TGTGCCAGCAGCGCACAGGGCACCGGGGAGCTGTTTTTT. Protein sequence: CASSAQGTGELFF.

As for this clone: Other DNA sequences of this sample code for an identical CDR3. The V and J genes are TRBV6-4 and TRBJ2-3, with 11 nucleotides matching TRBD2. Germline V lookup: CDR1 MRHNA, CDR2 SNTAGT. V lost 3 bases, J lost 3 bases, and 2 bases stayed unmatched. CDR3 size: 15 residues. Here the CDR3 reads CASSDSGGATDTQYF. CDR3 DNA: TGTGCCAGCAGTGATAGCGGGGGGGCAACAGATACGCAGTATTTT.

The chain couples TRBV19 to TRBJ1-1; D perhaps matches TRBD1 (5 bases). Trimming removed 3 bases from V and 13 bases from J, with 15 bases in between. The CDR3 runs to 12 residues. Germline V lookup: CDR1 LNHDA, CDR2 SQIVND (reference sequence). The DNA of the CDR3 is TGTGCCAGTAGTATGGGAGGGACCCCCGGTTTCTTT. It encodes CASSMGGTPGFF.

This chain joins TRBV7-9 and TRBJ2-2, with 11 bases lining up with TRBD1. The CDR3 consists of 16 residues. V lost 5 bases to trimming and J lost 5 bases; unmatched junction nucleotides: 7. From germline, CDR1 is SEHNR and CDR2 FQNEAQ (reference sequence). The CDR3 region is CASSPSGTGGTGELFF. The CDR3 bases are TGTGCCAGCAGCCCTTCCGGGACAGGGGGGACCGGGGAGCTGTTTTTT.

The chain employs TRBV7-8 and TRBJ1-2; D is undetermined. V was clipped by 1 base and J by 4 bases, with 7 bases between them. Per the germline V gene, CDR1 is SGHVS and CDR2 is FQNEAQ. The CDR3 loop spans 13 amino acids. The CDR3 region has the DNA TGTGCCAGCAGCTTAGGGGCTCCCTATGGCTACACCTTC. Translation: CASSLGAPYGYTF.

This sequence joins TRBV3-1 (or the pseudogene TRBV3-2) and TRBJ2-5, with 7 bases identical to TRBD2. Germline V gene data show CDR1 as LGHDT and CDR2 as YNNKEL (reference sequence). The CDR3 sequence is 17 residues long. The V gene end was trimmed by 0 bases and the J gene end by 2 bases; junction bases not matched to a gene: 9. CDR3 in amino acids: CASSQDPGGRQQETQYF. CDR3 nucleotides: TGTGCCAGCAGCCAAGACCCCGGGGGGAGGCAGCAAGAGACCCAGTACTTC.

This chain connects TRBV5-4 to TRBJ1-1; TRBD1 might be the D (5 bases). Germline V gene lookup returns CDR1 SGHNT and CDR2 YYREEE (reference sequence). V was cut by 0 bases and J by 3 bases, with 9 bases left in between. CDR3 length: 14 residues. The CDR3 protein is CASSLDRSYTEAFF. The CDR3 DNA reads as TGTGCCAGCAGCTTGGACAGGAGTTACACTGAAGCTTTCTTT.

The sample holds one count of this clone. The chain has TRBV15 and TRBJ1-2; D ambiguous. Germline lookup yields CDR1 LNHNV and CDR2 YYDKDF (reference sequence). This CDR3 is 17 amino acids long. Trimming pared 0 bases from V and 0 bases from J, leaving 14 bases between. CDR3 nucleotides: TGTGCCACCAGCAGAGATTTGGCCCGGACTGCTAACTATGGCTACACCTTC. It yields the protein CATSRDLARTANYGYTF.

The chain recombines TRBV6-5 with TRBJ1-1, with a possible D match to TRBD1 (6 bases). Trimming stripped 2 bases from V and 1 base from J, with 8 bases between. Germline values: CDR1 MNHEY, CDR2 SVGAGI. This CDR3 has 14 amino acids. The CDR3 is CASSYTGWNTEAFF. The CDR3 region has the DNA TGTGCCAGCAGTTACACAGGGTGGAACACTGAAGCTTTCTTT.

The V and J genes are TRBV18 and TRBJ1-1, with 7 bases that match TRBD1. The CDR3 length is 15 residues. The trim removed 5 bases at V and 6 bases at J, leaving 12 bases unmatched. The V gene's germline CDR1 is KGHSH and CDR2 LQKENI. The CDR3 DNA follows: TGTGCCAGCTCAGATGACGCGGCAGGGGGATCTGAAGCTTTCTTT. It translates to CASSDDAAGGSEAFF.

This chain links TRBV3-1 (or the pseudogene TRBV3-2) with TRBJ1-2; TRBD1 matches 8 bases. CDR1 LGHDT and CDR2 YNNKEL come from the germline V gene (reference sequence). The CDR3 has 17 amino acids. Germline trimming cut 3 bases from V and 0 bases from J; bases unmatched to any gene: 9. The chain's CDR3 is CASSHGTGSGTNYGYTF. The DNA for the CDR3 is TGTGCCAGCAGCCACGGGACAGGTAGTGGGACTAACTATGGCTACACCTTC.

The chain employs TRBV6-1 and TRBJ1-2; TRBD1 aligns across 8 bases. Trimming removed 3 bases from V and 4 bases from J; junction bases left unmatched: 7. The CDR3 is 15 amino acids. The germline gives CDR1 MNHNS, CDR2 SASEGT. The CDR3 loop is CASSDPGGGGYGYTF. CDR3 nucleotides: TGTGCCAGCAGTGACCCAGGGGGCGGCGGCTATGGCTACACCTTC.

The rearrangement uses TRBV9 and TRBJ2-7; no definite D call. Trimming took 4 bases from V and 2 from J, leaving 19 bases between them. CDR3 size: 16 residues. Germline CDR1 and CDR2: SGDLS and YYNGEE. CDR3 loop: CASSPPRPETPYEQYV. As DNA, the CDR3 is TGTGCCAGCAGCCCCCCCCGTCCAGAAACCCCCTACGAGCAGTACGTC.

The gene calls are TRBV4-1 and TRBJ1-5; TRBD1 agrees at 7 bases. This CDR3 region has 15 residues. CDR1 and CDR2 from the germline V gene are MGHRA and YSYEKL. V lost 4 bases, J lost 1 base, and 4 bases stayed unmatched. DNA for the CDR3: TGCGCCAGCAGCCGAGGGACAGCGAGCAATCAGCCCCAGCATTTT. Protein product: CASSRGTASNQPQHF.

This clone was detected a few times. V gene TRBV3-1 (or the pseudogene TRBV3-2) combines with J gene TRBJ1-5; 10 bases agree with TRBD1. This CDR3 spans 15 amino acids. V lost 2 bases, J lost 7 bases, and 5 bases stayed unmatched. The V gene's germline CDR1 is LGHDT and CDR2 YNNKEL (reference sequence). CDR3 sequence reads: CASSQSGTGVQPQHF. CDR3 nucleotide sequence: TGTGCCAGCAGCCAATCCGGGACAGGGGTACAGCCCCAGCATTTT.

This sequence joins TRBV2 and TRBJ1-1; no reliable D call. CDR1 and CDR2 (germline): SNHLY, FYNNEI. The CDR3 totals 15 residues. V dropped 1 base and J dropped 0 bases, with 9 bases sitting between them. The CDR3 region has the DNA TGTGCCAGCAGTGAAGATGGCCCGTTGAACACTGAAGCTTTCTTT. Its protein product is CASSEDGPLNTEAFF.

V usage is TRBV12-3 or TRBV12-4 and J usage is TRBJ1-4; D gene unclear. V lost 5 bases to trimming and J lost 4 bases, with 5 bases between them. This CDR3 has 12 residues. The CDR3 DNA sequence: TGTGCCAGCAGTCCCTATAATGAAAAACTGTTTTTT. It is translated as CASSPYNEKLFF.

V is TRBV9 and J is TRBJ1-1, with D tentatively TRBD1 (5 bases). Germline V gives CDR1 SGDLS, CDR2 YYNGEE. Trimming removed 2 bases from V and 5 bases from J, with 13 bases in between. This CDR3 spans 14 amino acids. Here the CDR3 reads CASSVGGAGTEAFF. The CDR3 coding sequence is TGTGCCAGCAGCGTTGGTGGGGCCGGGACTGAAGCTTTCTTT.

The gene calls are TRBV10-3 and TRBJ1-4, with TRBD1 identical over 9 bases. V lost 8 bases, J lost 6 bases, and 16 bases stayed unmatched. Germline CDR1 and CDR2: ENHRY and SYGVKD. CDR3 length equals 17 residues. CDR3 bases: TGTGCCATCCGAGCGGCACCCGGGACAGGGCGAGATGAAAAACTGTTTTTT. This encodes CAIRAAPGTGRDEKLFF.

The chain joins TRBV27 to TRBJ1-1; D possibly corresponds to TRBD1 (5 bases). In germline, CDR1 is MNHEY, CDR2 SMNVEV (reference sequence). V lost 3 bases, J lost 1 base, and 9 bases lay in between. The CDR3 consists of 14 residues. The CDR3 sequence: CASSFSGQNTEAFF. Here the CDR3 DNA reads TGTGCCAGCAGTTTTTCCGGACAGAACACTGAAGCTTTCTTT.

The chain links TRBV6-2 or TRBV6-3 to TRBJ1-1, with D possibly matching TRBD1 (5 bases). CDR1 and CDR2 from the germline V gene are MNHEY and SVGEGT. V lost 0 bases to trimming and J lost 3 bases, with 11 bases between them. CDR3 length equals 15 residues. Written as DNA, the CDR3 is TGTGCCAGCAGTTACTCTCCGGAAGGGGACACTGAAGCTTTCTTT. Amino acids: CASSYSPEGDTEAFF.

J is TRBJ2-6 and V is TRBV9; D unclear. V dropped 1 base and J dropped 0 bases, with 5 bases sitting between them. The CDR3 covers 15 residues. CDR1 SGDLS and CDR2 YYNGEE come from the germline V gene. The CDR3 region has the DNA TGTGCCAGCAGCGTATCAGTCTCTGGGGCCAACGTCCTGACTTTC. As protein: CASSVSVSGANVLTF.